This paragraph reports one T cell receptor beta chain. Its antigen is still unknown. Patients all relapsed after autologous stem cell transplantation, and there was variation in brentuximab vedotin exposure. The data stem from a study of PD-1 blockade in classical Hodgkin lymphoma. Study findings and constraints: Significantly greater TCR diversity emerged by C4D1 in CD4+ cells but not CD8+ cells.

The CDR3 is 14 residues long. The junction had 9 bases not matched to a gene; V was cut back by 5 bases and J by 6 bases. Per the germline V gene, CDR1 is MGHDK and CDR2 is SYGVNS. Measured with immunoSEQ multiplex PCR; TCRdb has only the in-frame clones, and not every one. The table includes approximately 51,000 clones, 73% detected once. The sequence was obtained from a human donor with classical Hodgkin lymphoma. The rearrangement uses TRBV25-1 and TRBJ1-1, with 7 bases lining up with TRBD1. The sequenced sample was peripheral blood mononuclear cells (PBMCs), obtained before the second cycle of nivolumab. As DNA, the CDR3 is TGTGCCAGCAGTCCTCGGACAGGAGCGGCTGAAGCTTTCTTT. Protein sequence: CASSPRTGAAEAFF.